This TCR beta chain was observed in a study of cytomegalovirus exposure and HLA in healthy donors. Study-level findings and limits: Reportedly, diagnosis of cytomegalovirus status by the classifier showed high specificity and sensitivity.

CDR3 length: 14 residues. The V gene lost 7 bases and the J gene lost 0 bases, with 10 bases spanning the gap. CDR1 and CDR2 (germline): LNHDA, SQIVND (reference sequence). Each of the donors was a healthy bone marrow donor. In its sample, this clone was seen once. Its antigen remains unknown. This PCR relied on a set of 60 Vbeta primers and 13 Jbeta primers. The method was immunoSEQ multiplex PCR; TCRdb's version includes in-frame clones alone and lacks a portion of them. The sample yields more than 150,000 clones, about 77% seen once. Specimen: PBMCs. The receptor was derived from a woman younger than 45 in good health and CMV-seropositive. The chain links TRBV19 to TRBJ2-1; D is possibly TRBD1 (5 bases). CDR3 protein: CASNGASSYNEQFF. The CDR3 DNA follows: TGTGCCAGTAATGGGGCGAGCTCCTACAATGAGCAGTTCTTC.